This T cell receptor (beta chain) derives from a study of neurological immune-mediated disorders. This clonotype was seen ten or more times. TCRdb re-analysed the 5' RACE reads in MiXCR, keeping a single row per CDR3 protein. The sample includes 80,000 to 95,000 distinct CDR3 sequences, approximately 4% of them seen just once. Per germline, CDR1 SGHVS and CDR2 FNYEAQ. CDR3 length: 16 residues. Trimming cost V 5 bases and J 4 bases, with 20 bases left between them. The source is a woman aged 50 to 60 with multiple sclerosis. The specimen was PBMCs. The chain combines TRBV7-6 with TRBJ2-5; tentatively, D is TRBD2 (5 bases). The CDR3 DNA follows: TGTGCCAGCAGCCCAAGTGGTACCGGGGTGGCAGAGACCCAGTACTTC. This codes for CASSPSGTGVAETQYF.